This record concerns one T cell receptor (beta chain) sequence. The sample comes from a study of blood T cell repertoires in COVID-19. This table comes from immunoSEQ multiplex PCR, and its TCRdb copy is limited to in-frame clones, with some not included. This table holds approximately 50,000 clones, 75% to 90% found once. CDR1 is SGHDT, CDR2 YYEEEE, per germline. CDR3 size: 13 residues. V lost 4 bases, J lost 5 bases, and 12 bases lay in between. The sequencing sample was made of peripheral blood. The chain uses TRBV5-6 and TRBJ2-5; tentatively, D is TRBD2 (5 bases). This clonotype was sampled from a human donor in a cohort sampled during active COVID-19. The CDR3 region has the DNA TGTGCCAGCAGCCCCATTAGCGAGGAGACCCAGTACTTC. It is translated as CASSPISEETQYF.